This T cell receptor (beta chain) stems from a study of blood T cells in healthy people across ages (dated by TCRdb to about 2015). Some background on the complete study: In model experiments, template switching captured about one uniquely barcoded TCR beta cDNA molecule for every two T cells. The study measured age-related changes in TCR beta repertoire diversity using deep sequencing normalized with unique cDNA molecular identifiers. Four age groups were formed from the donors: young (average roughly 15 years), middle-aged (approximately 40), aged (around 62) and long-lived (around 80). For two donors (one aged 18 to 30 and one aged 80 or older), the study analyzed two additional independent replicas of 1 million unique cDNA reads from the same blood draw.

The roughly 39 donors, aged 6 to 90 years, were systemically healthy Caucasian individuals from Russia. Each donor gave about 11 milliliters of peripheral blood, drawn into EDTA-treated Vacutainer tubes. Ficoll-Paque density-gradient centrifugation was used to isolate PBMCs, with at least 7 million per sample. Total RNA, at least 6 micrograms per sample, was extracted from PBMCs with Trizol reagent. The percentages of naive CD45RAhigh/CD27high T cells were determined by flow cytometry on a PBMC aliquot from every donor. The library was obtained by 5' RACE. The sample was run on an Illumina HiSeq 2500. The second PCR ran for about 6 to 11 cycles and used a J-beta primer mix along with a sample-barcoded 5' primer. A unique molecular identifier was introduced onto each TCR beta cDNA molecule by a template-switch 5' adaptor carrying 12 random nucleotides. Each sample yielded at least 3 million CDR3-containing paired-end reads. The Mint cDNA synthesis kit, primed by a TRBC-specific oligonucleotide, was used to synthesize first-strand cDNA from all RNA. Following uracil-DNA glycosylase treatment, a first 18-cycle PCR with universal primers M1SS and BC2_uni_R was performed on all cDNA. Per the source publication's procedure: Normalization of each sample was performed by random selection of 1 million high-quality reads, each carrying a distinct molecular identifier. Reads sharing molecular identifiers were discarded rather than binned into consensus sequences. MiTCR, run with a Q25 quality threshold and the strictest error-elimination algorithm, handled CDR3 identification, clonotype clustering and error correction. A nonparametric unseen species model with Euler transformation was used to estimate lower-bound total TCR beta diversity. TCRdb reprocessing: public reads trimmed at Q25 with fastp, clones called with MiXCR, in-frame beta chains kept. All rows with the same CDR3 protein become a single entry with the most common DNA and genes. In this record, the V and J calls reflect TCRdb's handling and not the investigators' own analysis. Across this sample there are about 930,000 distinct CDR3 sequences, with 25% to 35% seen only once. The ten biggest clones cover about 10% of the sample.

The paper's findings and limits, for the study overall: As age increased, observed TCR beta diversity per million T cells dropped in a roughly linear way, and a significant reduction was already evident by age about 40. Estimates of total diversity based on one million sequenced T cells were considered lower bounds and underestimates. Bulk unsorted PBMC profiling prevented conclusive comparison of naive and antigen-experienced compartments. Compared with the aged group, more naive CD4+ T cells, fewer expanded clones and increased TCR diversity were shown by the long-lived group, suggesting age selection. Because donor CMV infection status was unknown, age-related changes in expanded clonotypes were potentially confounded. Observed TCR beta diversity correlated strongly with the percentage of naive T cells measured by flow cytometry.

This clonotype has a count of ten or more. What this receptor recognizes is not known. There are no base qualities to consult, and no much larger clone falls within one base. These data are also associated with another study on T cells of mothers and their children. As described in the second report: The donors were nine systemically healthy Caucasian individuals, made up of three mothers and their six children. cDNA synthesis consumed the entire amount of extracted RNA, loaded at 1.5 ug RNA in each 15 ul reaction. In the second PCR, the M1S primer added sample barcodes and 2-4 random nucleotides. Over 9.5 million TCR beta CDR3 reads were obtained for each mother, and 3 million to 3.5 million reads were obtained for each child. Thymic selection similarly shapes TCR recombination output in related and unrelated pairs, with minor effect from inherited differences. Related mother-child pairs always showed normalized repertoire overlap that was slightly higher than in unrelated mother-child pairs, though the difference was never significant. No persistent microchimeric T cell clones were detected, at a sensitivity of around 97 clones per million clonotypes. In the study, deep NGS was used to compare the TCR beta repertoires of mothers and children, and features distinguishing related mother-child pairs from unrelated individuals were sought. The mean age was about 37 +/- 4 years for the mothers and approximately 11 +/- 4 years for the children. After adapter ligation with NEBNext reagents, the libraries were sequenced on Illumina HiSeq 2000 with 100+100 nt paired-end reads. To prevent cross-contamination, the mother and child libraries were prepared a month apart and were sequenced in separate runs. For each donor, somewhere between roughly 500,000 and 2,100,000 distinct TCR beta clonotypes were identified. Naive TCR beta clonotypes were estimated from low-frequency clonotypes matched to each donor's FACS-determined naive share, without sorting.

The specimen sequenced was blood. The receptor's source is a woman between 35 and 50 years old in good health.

The CDR3 reads CASTLGGVPLVEQYF. The sequenced DNA: TGTGCCAGCACCCTCGGGGGGGTACCTCTCGTCGAGCAGTACTTC. The sequence is built from TRBV12-3 or TRBV12-4 and TRBJ2-7; TRBD2 aligns with 8 central bases. From its cysteine to its phenylalanine, the CDR3 spans 15 amino acids. Solely the CDR3 DNA is kept, with 45 bases framed from the first base. Trimmed from V: 7 bases; trimmed from J: 6 bases; junction bases lacking a gene match: 14.